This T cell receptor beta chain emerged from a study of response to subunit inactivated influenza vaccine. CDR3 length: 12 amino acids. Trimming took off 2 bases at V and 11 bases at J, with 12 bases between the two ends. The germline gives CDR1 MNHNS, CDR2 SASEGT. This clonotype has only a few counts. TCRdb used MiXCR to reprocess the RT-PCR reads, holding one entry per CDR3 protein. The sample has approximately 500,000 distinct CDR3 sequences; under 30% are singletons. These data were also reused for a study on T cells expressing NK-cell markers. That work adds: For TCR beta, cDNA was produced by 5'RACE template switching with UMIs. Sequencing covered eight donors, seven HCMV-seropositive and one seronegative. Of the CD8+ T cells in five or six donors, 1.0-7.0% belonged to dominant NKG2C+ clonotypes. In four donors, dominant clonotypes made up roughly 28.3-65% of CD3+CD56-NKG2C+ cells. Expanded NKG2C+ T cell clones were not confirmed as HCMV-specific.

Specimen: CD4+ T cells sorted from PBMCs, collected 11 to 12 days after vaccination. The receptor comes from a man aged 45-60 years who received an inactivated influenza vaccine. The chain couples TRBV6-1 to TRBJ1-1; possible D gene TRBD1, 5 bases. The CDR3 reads CASSERGNRAFF. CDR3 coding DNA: TGTGCCAGCAGTGAAAGGGGAAATCGGGCTTTCTTT.